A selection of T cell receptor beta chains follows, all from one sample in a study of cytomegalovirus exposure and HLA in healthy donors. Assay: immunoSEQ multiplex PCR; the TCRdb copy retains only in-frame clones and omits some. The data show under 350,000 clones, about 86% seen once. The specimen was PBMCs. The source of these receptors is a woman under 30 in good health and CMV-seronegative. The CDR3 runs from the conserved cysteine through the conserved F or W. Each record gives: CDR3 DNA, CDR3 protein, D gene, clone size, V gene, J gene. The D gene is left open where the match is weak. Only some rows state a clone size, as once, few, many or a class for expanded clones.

cdr3_nt: TGCGCCAGCAGCTTGGCCGGGAGCTCTGGAAACACCATATATTTT
cdr3_aa: CASSLAGSSGNTIYF
d_call: -
clone_size: once
v_call: TRBV5-1
j_call: TRBJ1-3

cdr3_nt: TGTGCCAGCAGCCCGACAGCTAACTATGGCTACACCTTC
cdr3_aa: CASSPTANYGYTF
d_call: -
clone_size: -
v_call: TRBV28
j_call: TRBJ1-2

cdr3_nt: TGTGCCAGTAGCCCCCTCCTCGGGACAGGGGATACCTACGAGCAGTACTTC
cdr3_aa: CASSPLLGTGDTYEQYF
d_call: TRBD1
clone_size: -
v_call: TRBV19
j_call: TRBJ2-7

cdr3_nt: TGTGCCTGGGCTAGACAGACTTCACCCCTCCACTTT
cdr3_aa: CAWARQTSPLHF
d_call: -
clone_size: -
v_call: TRBV30
j_call: TRBJ1-6

cdr3_nt: TGCAGCGTTGACCTGAAGCTAAGTGGTGGCTACACCTTC
cdr3_aa: CSVDLKLSGGYTF
d_call: -
clone_size: few
v_call: TRBV29-1
j_call: TRBJ1-2

cdr3_nt: TGTGCCAGTAGTCCTAGTGGCCCTAACGGCCCCTACGAGCAGTACTTC
cdr3_aa: CASSPSGPNGPYEQYF
d_call: -
clone_size: few
v_call: TRBV19
j_call: TRBJ2-7

cdr3_nt: TGTGCCAGTAGGGTACAGGGGAATCAGCCCCAGCATTTT
cdr3_aa: CASRVQGNQPQHF
d_call: TRBD1
clone_size: few
v_call: TRBV19
j_call: TRBJ1-5

cdr3_nt: TGTGCCAGTAGTAGTCGGGGGAGCAATCAGCCCCAGCATTTT
cdr3_aa: CASSSRGSNQPQHF
d_call: -
clone_size: few
v_call: TRBV19
j_call: TRBJ1-5

cdr3_nt: TGTGCCAGCAGCGTAAATCCCAGGGAAAAGAATTCACCCCTCCACTTT
cdr3_aa: CASSVNPREKNSPLHF
d_call: -
clone_size: -
v_call: TRBV9
j_call: TRBJ1-6

cdr3_nt: TGTGCCAGCAGTTTACCAATGCCGGGACAGGACAATGAGCAGTTCTTC
cdr3_aa: CASSLPMPGQDNEQFF
d_call: TRBD1
clone_size: -
v_call: TRBV27
j_call: TRBJ2-1

cdr3_nt: TGTGCCAGCAAACAACAGGCCTTGAGAGCTTTCTTT
cdr3_aa: CASKQQALRAFF
d_call: -
clone_size: -
v_call: TRBV6-1
j_call: TRBJ1-1

cdr3_nt: TGTGCCAGCAGTATCTACCGGACAGGTTTAAATGGCTACACCTTC
cdr3_aa: CASSIYRTGLNGYTF
d_call: TRBD1
clone_size: once
v_call: TRBV27
j_call: TRBJ1-2

cdr3_nt: TGTGCCAGCAGTTTCAAACCAGGGAAGAACTATGGCTACACCTTC
cdr3_aa: CASSFKPGKNYGYTF
d_call: -
clone_size: -
v_call: TRBV27
j_call: TRBJ1-2

cdr3_nt: TGTGCCAGCAGCTTAGCGGGTGTGACTGAAGCTTTCTTT
cdr3_aa: CASSLAGVTEAFF
d_call: -
clone_size: -
v_call: TRBV11-2
j_call: TRBJ1-1

cdr3_nt: TGTGCCACAGGGACATACAACACTGAAGCTTTCTTT
cdr3_aa: CATGTYNTEAFF
d_call: -
clone_size: -
v_call: TRBV7-2
j_call: TRBJ1-1

cdr3_nt: TGCAGCGTTCGGAGGGATACTGAAGCTTTCTTT
cdr3_aa: CSVRRDTEAFF
d_call: -
clone_size: few
v_call: TRBV29-1
j_call: TRBJ1-1

cdr3_nt: TGTGCCAGCAGCCTGGGGGGAAACATTCAGTACTTC
cdr3_aa: CASSLGGNIQYF
d_call: -
clone_size: once
v_call: TRBV27
j_call: TRBJ2-4

cdr3_nt: TGTGCCAGCAGTTCCCCGGGACTAAGACAAGAGACCCAGTACTTC
cdr3_aa: CASSSPGLRQETQYF
d_call: TRBD2
clone_size: -
v_call: TRBV6-5
j_call: TRBJ2-5

cdr3_nt: TGTGCCAGCAGCAGGGAGGGGACTAGCGGGGTAAACATTCAGTACTTC
cdr3_aa: CASSREGTSGVNIQYF
d_call: TRBD2
clone_size: few
v_call: TRBV7-2
j_call: TRBJ2-4

cdr3_nt: TGTGCCAGCAGTTTGAGCGGGACAGGGGGCTCTAATGAAAAACTGTTTTTT
cdr3_aa: CASSLSGTGGSNEKLFF
d_call: TRBD1
clone_size: -
v_call: TRBV2
j_call: TRBJ1-4

cdr3_nt: TGTGCCTGGAGTGTAACAGGGGGAGTCGGAAACACCATATATTTT
cdr3_aa: CAWSVTGGVGNTIYF
d_call: TRBD1
clone_size: -
v_call: TRBV30
j_call: TRBJ1-3

cdr3_nt: TGTGCCAGCAGTCGCCCGAGGAACACTGAAGCTTTCTTT
cdr3_aa: CASSRPRNTEAFF
d_call: -
clone_size: -
v_call: TRBV6-5
j_call: TRBJ1-1

cdr3_nt: TGTGCCAGCAGTGCCCTTGATGGGGGACAGGAGTACTTC
cdr3_aa: CASSALDGGQEYF
d_call: TRBD1
clone_size: -
v_call: TRBV25-1
j_call: TRBJ2-7

cdr3_nt: TGTGCCAGTACGCCGGGACAGGGGTTGAATGAGCAGTTCTTC
cdr3_aa: CASTPGQGLNEQFF
d_call: TRBD1
clone_size: -
v_call: TRBV19
j_call: TRBJ2-1

cdr3_nt: TGCGCCAGCACCCCCGAGGGGGGGCTGAGGACTGAAGCTTTCTTT
cdr3_aa: CASTPEGGLRTEAFF
d_call: -
clone_size: -
v_call: TRBV5-1
j_call: TRBJ1-1

cdr3_nt: TGCGCCAGCAGCCCGGGACAGGGGGCTGAAGCTTTCTTT
cdr3_aa: CASSPGQGAEAFF
d_call: TRBD1
clone_size: -
v_call: TRBV5-1
j_call: TRBJ1-1

cdr3_nt: TGTGCCAGCAGCCAAGCAACTAGCGGAGCAGGGGTAAACGAGCAGTACTTC
cdr3_aa: CASSQATSGAGVNEQYF
d_call: TRBD2
clone_size: -
v_call: TRBV4-2
j_call: TRBJ2-7